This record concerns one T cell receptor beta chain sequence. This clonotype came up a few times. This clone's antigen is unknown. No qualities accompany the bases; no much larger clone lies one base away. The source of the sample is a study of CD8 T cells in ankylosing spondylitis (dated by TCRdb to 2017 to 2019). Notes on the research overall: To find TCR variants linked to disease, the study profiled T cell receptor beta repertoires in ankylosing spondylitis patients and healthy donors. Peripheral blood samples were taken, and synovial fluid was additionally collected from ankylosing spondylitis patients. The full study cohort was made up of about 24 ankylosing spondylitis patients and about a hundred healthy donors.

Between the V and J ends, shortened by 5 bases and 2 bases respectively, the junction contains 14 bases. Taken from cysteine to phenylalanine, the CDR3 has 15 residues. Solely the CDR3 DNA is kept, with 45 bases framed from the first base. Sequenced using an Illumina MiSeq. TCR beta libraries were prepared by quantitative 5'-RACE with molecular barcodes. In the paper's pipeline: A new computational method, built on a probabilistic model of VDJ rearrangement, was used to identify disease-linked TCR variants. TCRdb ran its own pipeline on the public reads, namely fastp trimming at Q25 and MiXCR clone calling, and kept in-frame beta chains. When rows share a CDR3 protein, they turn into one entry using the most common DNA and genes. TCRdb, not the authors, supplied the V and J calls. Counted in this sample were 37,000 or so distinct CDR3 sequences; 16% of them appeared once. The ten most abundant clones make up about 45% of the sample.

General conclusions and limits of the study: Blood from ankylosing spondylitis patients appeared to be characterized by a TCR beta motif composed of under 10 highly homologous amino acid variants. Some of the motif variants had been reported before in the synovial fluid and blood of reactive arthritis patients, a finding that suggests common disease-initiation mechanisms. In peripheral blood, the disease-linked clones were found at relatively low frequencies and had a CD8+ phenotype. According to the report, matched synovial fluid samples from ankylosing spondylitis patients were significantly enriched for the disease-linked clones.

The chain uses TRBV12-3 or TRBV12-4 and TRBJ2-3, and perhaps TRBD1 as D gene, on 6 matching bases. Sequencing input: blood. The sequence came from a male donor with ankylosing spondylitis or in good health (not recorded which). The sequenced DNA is TGTGCCAGCAGTAAGACCGGGACATACACAGATACGCAGTATTTT. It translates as CASSKTGTYTDTQYF.